This is a list of T cell receptor beta chains from one sample in a study of blood T cell repertoires in COVID-19. The repertoire was sequenced with immunoSEQ multiplex PCR; TCRdb's copy has only in-frame clones and lacks some. There are a few hundred thousand clones in the sample; over 75% occur only once, and about 9.5% lies in the top ten. The sample comprised PBMCs or T cells enriched from blood (not recorded which). These receptors were obtained from a woman aged 40 to 50 who had recovered from COVID-19. Both conserved end residues are part of each CDR3. The D gene is left open where the match is weak. Size values are once, few and many counts, or a class for expanded clones, and some rows have none.

j_call v_call clone_size d_call cdr3_nt cdr3_aa
TRBJ1-3 TRBV11-3 . TRBD1 TGTGCCAGCAGCTTAGTTCTCGGGACAGTTGGAAACACCATATATTTT CASSLVLGTVGNTIYF
TRBJ2-3 TRBV5-1 . . TGCGCCAGCAGCTTTGGTCTATCGACATCGGCCACAGATACGCAGTATTTT CASSFGLSTSATDTQYF
TRBJ1-5 TRBV24-1 . . TGTGCCACCAGTCATCGGGGAGGAAGCAATCAGCCCCAGCATTTT CATSHRGGSNQPQHF
TRBJ2-1 TRBV19 . . TGTGCCAGTAGGGAGGGGGGGGTGCAGTTCTTC CASREGGVQFF
TRBJ2-4 TRBV7-3 . . TGTGCCAGCAGCTTGGCTCCGGACAGCTCACACATTCAGTACTTC CASSLAPDSSHIQYF
TRBJ2-1 TRBV4-1 . . TGCGCCAGCAGCCCACTAGGAAGCTCCTACAATGAGCAGTTCTTC CASSPLGSSYNEQFF
TRBJ1-6 TRBV15 . . TGTGCCACCAGGGGGGGGGCGGATAATTCACCCCTCCACTTT CATRGGADNSPLHF
TRBJ1-2 TRBV3-1/TRBV3-2 . TRBD1 TGTGCCAGCAGCCACTTAATCATTCAGGGGGCGGAGGGCTACACCTTC CASSHLIIQGAEGYTF
TRBJ1-2 TRBV30 . . TGTGCCTGTCTGGGCTACACCTTC CACLGYTF
TRBJ2-7 TRBV2 few . TGTGCCAGCAGTGACTCGGGAATTGGCGGGCAGTACTTC CASSDSGIGGQYF
TRBJ1-5 TRBV4-1 . . TGCGCCAGCAGCCAAGAAAGTGGACAGTTGGCGAGTCAGCCCCAGCATTTT CASSQESGQLASQPQHF
TRBJ2-5 TRBV19 once TRBD1 TGTGCCAGTAGGAGCCTACAGGGGGCAGGGGAGACCCAGTACTTC CASRSLQGAGETQYF
TRBJ2-7 TRBV27 . TRBD1 TGTGCCAGCAGTTTCTCACAGGGGGCGTGGGAGCAGTACTTC CASSFSQGAWEQYF
TRBJ1-1 TRBV2 . TRBD1 TGTGCCAGCAGTGATCGTGTGGGACAGCTGAACACTGAAGCTTTCTTT CASSDRVGQLNTEAFF
TRBJ2-1 TRBV7-8 . . TGTGCCAGCAGCTTATATGAACGGGAGAAACTACTAAGCTCCTACAATGAGCAGTTCTTC CASSLYEREKLLSSYNEQFF
TRBJ1-5 TRBV13 . . TGTGCCAGCAGCTTAGGCAGGGGCAATCAGCCCCAGCATTTT CASSLGRGNQPQHF
TRBJ2-2 TRBV28 once . TGTGCCAGCAGTTTACTCCGCGGGACCGGGGAGCTGTTTTTT CASSLLRGTGELFF
TRBJ1-5 TRBV18 once TRBD1 TGTGCCAGCTCACCGACAGGGTATGGTCAGCCCCAGCATTTT CASSPTGYGQPQHF
TRBJ1-1 TRBV7-9 once . TGTGCCACTGCGGGGGGAGATGAAGCTTTCTTT CATAGGDEAFF
TRBJ2-2 TRBV7-3 . TRBD2 TGTGCCAGCAGCTTTATAGGGCGGGAGTCCGGCGGGGAGCTGTTTTTT CASSFIGRESGGELFF
TRBJ2-1 TRBV19 . . TGTGCCACCAAAAACAATGAGCAGTTCTTC CATKNNEQFF
TRBJ2-5 TRBV5-6 . TRBD2 TGTGCCAGCAGCTTCTCGAGCGGGGGGTGGGAGACCCAGTACTTC CASSFSSGGWETQYF
TRBJ2-2 TRBV15 . . TGTGCCACCAGCAGAGATGGGGGCCGACGCACCGGGGAGCTGTTTTTT CATSRDGGRRTGELFF
TRBJ2-7 TRBV27 . . TGTGCCAGCAGTTTAGGGAGAGCCTACGAGCAGTACTTC CASSLGRAYEQYF
TRBJ2-1 TRBV13 . . TGTGCCAGCAGCTTAGGAGCGGGTTCCTACAATGAGCAGTTCTTC CASSLGAGSYNEQFF
TRBJ2-1 TRBV19 . TRBD1 TGTGCCAGTAGTATGGCTGGGACAGGGGGCTATGAGCAGTTCTTC CASSMAGTGGYEQFF
TRBJ1-2 TRBV2 . TRBD1 TGTGCCAGCAGCTCGGGGACAGGGGGCTATGGCTACACCTTC CASSSGTGGYGYTF
TRBJ2-5 TRBV7-2 . . TGTGCCAGCAGCTTAGCGGGGGGTTACCAAGAGACCCAGTACTTC CASSLAGGYQETQYF
TRBJ1-6 TRBV28 . . TGTGCCAGCAGTACCCAGACAGCCCTTACCTATAATTCACCCCTCCACTTT CASSTQTALTYNSPLHF
TRBJ1-6 TRBV9 many TRBD1 TGTGCCAGCAGCGTGGGACAGGTGGAAAATTCACCCCTCCACTTT CASSVGQVENSPLHF
TRBJ2-7 TRBV7-9 . . TGTGCCAGCAGCCACGAGGTTTATGAGCAGTACTTC CASSHEVYEQYF
TRBJ2-4 TRBV4-2 . TRBD2 TGTGCCAGCAGCCAAATGACGACTAGCGGGGGAAATCTAGCCAAAAACATTCAGTACTTC CASSQMTTSGGNLAKNIQYF
TRBJ2-7 TRBV5-1 . . TGCGCCAGCAGCTCCGAGGTTACCTACGAGCAGTACTTC CASSSEVTYEQYF
TRBJ1-1 TRBV30 . TRBD1 TGTGCCTGGAGATTCCTCTTAGGACAGGGGCCCAGATTGAACACTGAAGCTTTCTTT CAWRFLLGQGPRLNTEAFF
TRBJ1-4 TRBV29-1 . TRBD1 TGCAGCGTGGCCGGGACAGGGTATGAAAAACTGTTTTTT CSVAGTGYEKLFF
TRBJ2-4 TRBV19 . TRBD1 TGTGCCAGTAGTATAGGGGGACAGGGGAACATTCAGTACTTC CASSIGGQGNIQYF
TRBJ2-7 TRBV6-5 . . TGTGCCAGCAGCCAACAGGGAACCGAGCAGTACTTC CASSQQGTEQYF
TRBJ2-7 TRBV11-2 few TRBD2 TGTGCCAGCAGCGATATGGGGCTAGCGGGAGACGAGCAGTACTTC CASSDMGLAGDEQYF
TRBJ2-7 TRBV4-1 . . TGCGCCACCTCAGCCAGGGACTCAGGCCCCTACGAGCAGTACTTC CATSARDSGPYEQYF
TRBJ2-1 TRBV4-1 . TRBD2 TGCGCCAGCAGCCAAGAAGGGGGACTAGCGGGAGTGAATGAGCAGTTCTTC CASSQEGGLAGVNEQFF
TRBJ1-2 TRBV10-3 . . TGTGCCATCAGTGCTCTAGGGGAGGATGGCTACACCTTC CAISALGEDGYTF
TRBJ1-1 TRBV6-5 . . TGTGCCAGCAGTCAGAGAGGGGGGAACACTGAAGCTTTCTTT CASSQRGGNTEAFF
TRBJ2-7 TRBV20-1 . . TGCAGTGCTAGGCGGGATAATGAGCAGTACTTC CSARRDNEQYF
TRBJ2-7 TRBV20-1 few . TGCAGTGCTAGTGACTACCCCGACTCCTACGAGCAGTACTTC CSASDYPDSYEQYF
TRBJ2-7 TRBV12-3/TRBV12-4 . . TGTGCCAGCTGCGGCGGCTTCTCCTACGAGCAGTACTTC CASCGGFSYEQYF
TRBJ2-1 TRBV7-9 . . TGTGCCAGCAGCCCGGGCTCCCCGGGCAAGCGGCTAATATTGAATGAGCAGTTCTTC CASSPGSPGKRLILNEQFF
TRBJ1-4 TRBV2 . . TGTGCCAGCAGTGAGGAAACAGCCGCTAATGAAAAACTGTTTTTT CASSEETAANEKLFF
TRBJ2-3 TRBV28 . TRBD2 TGTGCCAGTACACCTAGCGGGGGAGGGACAGATACGCAGTATTTT CASTPSGGGTDTQYF
TRBJ2-3 TRBV29-1 . . TGCAGCGTTGAAATCCAGTCATCCACAGATACGCAGTATTTT CSVEIQSSTDTQYF
TRBJ1-2 TRBV7-9 . . TGTGCCAGCAGCTCTCAAGAGGCGACTAACTATGGCTACACCTTC CASSSQEATNYGYTF
TRBJ2-2 TRBV5-1 . . TGCGCCAGCAGCCCCGGCCCGGGGGTCCCTACCGGGGAGCTGTTTTTT CASSPGPGVPTGELFF
TRBJ2-4 TRBV15 . TRBD2 TGTGCCACAACTAGCGGGAGACGGAAAAACATTCAGTACTTC CATTSGRRKNIQYF
TRBJ2-2 TRBV29-1 few TRBD2 TGCAGCGTTGCCGGGACTAGCGGGGGGATAAACACCGGGGAGCTGTTTTTT CSVAGTSGGINTGELFF
TRBJ1-6 TRBV2 . . TGTGCCAGCATTTCGTCCGGTGTTACCCTCCACTTT CASISSGVTLHF
TRBJ1-5 TRBV11-3 . . TGTGCCAGCAGCTTAGCCTCTCATCAGCCCCAGCATTTT CASSLASHQPQHF
TRBJ1-3 TRBV6-5 . . TGTGCCAGCAGTTTGGGGGCCTACTCTGGAAACACCATATATTTT CASSLGAYSGNTIYF
TRBJ2-2 TRBV2 . . TGTGCCAGCAGGGATGGAGGGCCGGGCACCGGGGAGCTGTTTTTT CASRDGGPGTGELFF
TRBJ2-7 TRBV7-8 . . TGTGCCAGCAGACCGTACGGGGGTAGCTCCTACGAGCAGTACTTC CASRPYGGSSYEQYF
TRBJ2-3 TRBV4-2 . . TGTGCCAGCAGCCAGGCCGGGGAGAGTCATACGCAGTATTTT CASSQAGESHTQYF